This T cell receptor (beta chain) was recorded in a study of CD8 T cells in ankylosing spondylitis. Study-level points and caveats: Disease-linked clones bore a CD8+ phenotype, appearing relatively rarely in peripheral blood. Significant enrichment of disease-linked clones was reportedly seen in matched ankylosing spondylitis synovial fluid.

This clonotype was counted at least ten times. Its specificity is unknown. The germline V gene has CDR1 DFQATT and CDR2 SNEGSKA (reference sequence). The CDR3 has 13 amino acids. The V and J ends lost 3 bases and 2 bases respectively, with 11 bases between them. Using quantitative 5'-RACE with molecular barcodes, the authors made TCR beta libraries. TCRdb reanalysed the 5' RACE reads using MiXCR and keeps one entry per CDR3 protein. The sample shows a few hundred thousand distinct CDR3 sequences, roughly 25% of them seen only once. Source material: blood, either unsorted or a sorted T cell fraction (not recorded which). The chain couples TRBV20-1 to TRBJ2-7; no reliable D call. This clonotype was obtained from a male donor with ankylosing spondylitis or in good health (not recorded which). The chain's CDR3 is CSASPGGAYEQYF. CDR3 in DNA: TGCAGTGCTAGTCCGGGCGGAGCCTACGAGCAGTACTTC.